These T cell receptor beta chains were read from a single sample in a study of graft-versus-host responses after intestinal transplantation. Libraries were prepared by immunoSEQ multiplex PCR; TCRdb keeps only in-frame clonotypes and omits some of them. The data show 11,000 to 15,000 clones, about 30% seen once. This specimen consisted of alloreactive CD4+ T cells from a mixed lymphocyte reaction culture, obtained before intestinal transplant. The receptor source for this set is a human patient who received an intestinal transplant. Both conserved end residues are part of each CDR3. D genes are given only for firm matches. Size is omitted from some rows. Given values are once, few, many or a class for expanded clones.

d_gene	abundance	len	v_gene	j_gene	CDR3aa	CDR3nt
.	.	15	TRBV7-9	TRBJ2-3	CASSLGPRDTDTQYF	TGTGCCAGCAGCTTAGGACCCAGGGACACAGATACGCAGTATTTT
.	.	15	TRBV10-2	TRBJ1-2	CASSDPQAGTYGYTF	TGCGCCAGCAGTGACCCACAGGCGGGCACCTATGGCTACACCTTC
.	.	12	TRBV25-1	TRBJ1-1	CAGSSRGGEAFF	TGTGCCGGCAGTTCGCGGGGAGGTGAAGCTTTCTTT
.	.	14	TRBV11-3	TRBJ2-3	CASSLVWKSDTQYF	TGTGCCAGCAGCTTAGTTTGGAAATCAGATACGCAGTATTTT
TRBD1	few	14	TRBV5-4	TRBJ2-2	CASEEDREHRGAVF	TGTGCCAGCGAGGAGGACAGGGAACACCGGGGAGCTGTTTTT
.	.	13	TRBV11-2	TRBJ2-7	CASTNRATYEQYF	TGTGCCAGTACGAACAGGGCAACCTACGAGCAGTACTTC
.	.	13	TRBV5-1	TRBJ2-4	CASSLDPGGIQYF	TGCGCCAGCAGCTTGGACCCCGGAGGCATTCAGTACTTC
.	.	12	TRBV7-9	TRBJ2-2	CASSVTAGELFF	TGTGCCAGCAGCGTAACCGCCGGGGAGCTGTTTTTT
.	.	14	TRBV9	TRBJ2-1	CAGSPKGPGNEQFF	TGTGCCGGCAGCCCCAAAGGGCCCGGGAATGAGCAGTTCTTC
.	few	13	TRBV27	TRBJ2-1	CASSRLRGDEQFF	TGTGCCAGCAGCCGCCTACGGGGTGATGAGCAGTTCTTC
TRBD2	medium-sized	13	TRBV19	TRBJ2-1	CASSAGLADEQFF	TGTGCCAGTAGTGCGGGACTAGCGGATGAGCAGTTCTTC
.	.	14	TRBV7-9	TRBJ1-2	CASSPGIRIYGYTF	TGTGCCAGCAGCCCTGGTATACGGATCTATGGCTACACCTTC
TRBD1	.	19	TRBV5-1	TRBJ1-1	CASSLGPSGTGAMNTEAFF	TGCGCCAGCAGCTTGGGCCCCTCCGGGACAGGAGCGATGAACACTGAAGCTTTCTTT
.	.	12	TRBV6-6	TRBJ1-5	CASSYSKQPQHF	TGTGCCAGCAGTTACTCGAAGCAGCCCCAGCATTTT
.	few	14	TRBV10-1	TRBJ2-3	CASSRDSSTDTQYF	TGCGCCAGCAGTCGGGACTCCTCCACAGATACGCAGTATTTT
.	.	15	TRBV19	TRBJ2-5	CASSTGTGYQETQYF	TGTGCCAGTAGTACGGGAACAGGGTACCAAGAGACCCAGTACTTC
.	.	13	TRBV19	TRBJ2-5	CASIAQQQETQYF	TGTGCCAGTATAGCCCAACAGCAAGAGACCCAGTACTTC
.	few	14	TRBV6-5	TRBJ1-1	CASSYGQENTEAFF	TGTGCCAGCAGTTATGGGCAGGAGAACACTGAAGCTTTCTTT
.	once	18	TRBV7-3	TRBJ2-7	CASSLTVLAPLEFYEQYF	TGTGCCAGCAGCTTAACAGTGCTAGCCCCGCTTGAATTCTACGAGCAGTACTTC
TRBD2	.	14	TRBV30	TRBJ2-5	CAWSSTGGWETQYF	TGTGCCTGGAGTAGTACGGGGGGGTGGGAGACCCAGTACTTC
TRBD2	once	15	TRBV9	TRBJ2-2	CASSVSGGPPGELFF	TGTGCCAGCAGCGTTTCGGGAGGGCCCCCCGGGGAGCTGTTTTTT
.	.	12	TRBV4-3	TRBJ2-3	CASSQQTDTQYF	TGCGCCAGCAGCCAGCAGACAGATACGCAGTATTTT
TRBD1	.	17	TRBV15	TRBJ1-2	CATSKGQGYPANYGYTF	TGTGCCACCAGCAAAGGACAGGGGTACCCGGCTAACTATGGCTACACCTTC
.	.	10	TRBV27	TRBJ2-7	CASAFYEQYF	TGTGCCAGCGCCTTCTACGAGCAGTACTTC
TRBD2	.	16	TRBV4-3	TRBJ2-1	CASSQGSGRGYNEQFF	TGCGCCAGCAGCCAGGGTAGCGGGAGGGGTTACAATGAGCAGTTCTTC
.	.	15	TRBV6-1	TRBJ1-2	CASSREGRSNYGYTF	TGTGCCAGCAGTCGGGAGGGGCGAAGTAACTATGGCTACACCTTC
.	.	16	TRBV4-1	TRBJ2-7	CASSQDGPGAVNEQYF	TGCGCCAGCAGCCAAGATGGACCGGGGGCGGTCAACGAGCAGTACTTC
TRBD1	.	17	TRBV10-1	TRBJ1-4	CASSDFVYQGGNEKLFF	TGCGCCAGCAGTGATTTTGTGTACCAGGGGGGGAATGAAAAACTGTTTTTT
TRBD2	.	19	TRBV7-8	TRBJ2-3	CASSSGVGERELGTDTQYF	TGTGCCAGCAGCTCAGGGGTAGGGGAGCGGGAGTTGGGCACAGATACGCAGTATTTT
.	few	14	TRBV18	TRBJ2-3	CASSSERLGYTQYF	TGTGCCAGCTCATCGGAGCGTTTGGGGTATACGCAGTATTTT